This T cell receptor (beta chain) was identified during a study of human T cells and chemical hapten exposure. In the study overall: Slight differences in pooled library volume were the main source of varying TCR yields across samples. Whole-study results and caveats: Following DPC sensitization, TCRs present above 1 in 1000 frequency showed no change.

Individual cDNA molecules had unique molecular identifiers attached to them by the library. TCRdb independently ran MiXCR on the RACE reads; one entry per CDR3 protein. The sample carries about 84,000 distinct CDR3 sequences, roughly 10% recorded once. Germline V lookup: CDR1 SGHVS, CDR2 FQNEAQ. This CDR3 has 14 amino acids. Trimming cost V 5 bases and J 4 bases, with 14 bases left between them. This clonotype was seen at least ten times. What it binds is unknown. Noted time point: patch test 2, 6 weeks after DPC sensitization. Treatment here: therapeutic diphenylcyclopropenone sensitization with weekly scalp DPC. Researchers sampled blood before each patch test went on.

The chain uses TRBV7-8 and TRBJ1-1, with D hard to call. The receptor's source is a woman between 45 and 60 years old with alopecia areata. Some clones in this sample may be carry-over from other donors' samples. Sequenced here: whole blood, sampled in connection with sensitization to the hapten diphenylcyclopropenone (DPC). As DNA, the CDR3 is TGTGCCAGCAGCCAAGGGCAACGAGGCACTGAAGCTTTCTTT. Its translation: CASSQGQRGTEAFF.